This T cell receptor (beta chain) was sequenced in a study of blood T cell repertoires in COVID-19. Across the study: T cells, B-cell-depleted T cells, or PBMCs provided the cDNA or gDNA that served as material.

Enrolled through a virtual design, the participants were between about 18 and 89 years of age and came from 24 US areas. The V end was cut by 0 bases, the J end by 9 bases, with 9 bases between. CDR3 length: 13 amino acids. Germline V gene lookup returns CDR1 LGHDT and CDR2 YNNKEL (reference sequence). Sequencing was performed with immunoSEQ multiplex PCR; in TCRdb, only in-frame clones are kept and a portion is missing. The sample lists about 200,000 clones; just over 85% were seen once. The source is a woman between 40 and 55 years old with acute COVID-19. The V and J genes are TRBV3-1 (or the pseudogene TRBV3-2) and TRBJ1-5; no clear D. The specimen was PBMCs or T cells enriched from blood (not recorded which). CDR3 DNA sequence: TGTGCCAGCAGCCAAGACCCGGGTTGGCCCCAGCATTTT. Translated: CASSQDPGWPQHF.